The subject of this entry is one T cell receptor beta chain. Its antigen is unknown. This CDR3 is missing its conserved last phenylalanine or tryptophan, likely due to a read error. The data stem from a study of T cells in narcolepsy. Study-wide context: Patients with NT1 or NT2 and healthy control donors were enrolled.

The length of the CDR3 is 13 residues. The V end lost 5 bases, the J end lost 2 bases, and 10 bases lay between the germline ends. Per germline, CDR1 SGDLS and CDR2 YYNGEE. Sequenced by immunoSEQ multiplex PCR; TCRdb stores in-frame clones only, minus some. The sample lists tens of thousands of clones, 85% occurring once. Findings of the study overall: Reportedly, autoreactive clonotypes were serially detected in patients' blood but not controls'. In some patient and control memory CD4+ samples, autoreactive clones were absent.

The gene calls are TRBV9 and TRBJ1-2; no firm D call. The sample was memory (CD45RA-) CD4+ T cells from blood. The sequence was obtained from a human donor in good health. CDR3 nucleotide sequence: TGTGCCAGCAGTGAGCATGGCAACTATGGCTACACCTCC. Residues: CASSEHGNYGYTS.